This TCR beta chain was recovered during a study of blood T cell repertoires in COVID-19. The CDR3 runs 18 residues. V lost 5 bases to trimming and J lost 3 bases; unmatched junction nucleotides: 14. Germline V gene sequence: CDR1 LNHDA, CDR2 SQIVND (reference sequence). In this sample, this clone turned up a few times. Assay: immunoSEQ multiplex PCR; the TCRdb copy retains only in-frame clones and omits some. The sample lists about 200,000 clones, just under 85% occurring once. This receptor was identified in a human donor with acute or convalescent COVID-19. The donor label of this sample is uncertain. The sample consisted of peripheral blood. This rearrangement joins TRBV19 to TRBJ1-5; 9 bases align to TRBD1. CDR3 DNA sequence: TGTGCCAGTAGTCCCACCTGGGGGACAGGGACGATCAATCAGCCCCAGCATTTT. It is translated as CASSPTWGTGTINQPQHF.